One and the same sample provided the 18 T cell receptor beta chains below, sequenced in a study of cytomegalovirus exposure and HLA in healthy donors. PCR employed 60 Vbeta and 13 Jbeta primers. The table came from immunoSEQ multiplex PCR; TCRdb's copy has only in-frame clones and leaves some out. The sample yields roughly 200,000 clones, 75% to 90% seen once. Sequenced sample: PBMCs. These receptors all come from a boy younger than 18 in good health and CMV-seronegative.

The J gene is TRBJ2-5, the V gene TRBV9, with 13 nucleotides matching TRBD2. CDR1 SGDLS and CDR2 YYNGEE come from the germline V gene. The CDR3 extends over 17 amino acids. V lost 0 bases, J lost 5 bases, and 7 bases stayed unmatched. This CDR3 reads CASSVGLAGGSQETQYF. CDR3 nucleotides: TGTGCCAGCAGCGTAGGACTAGCGGGAGGAAGTCAGGAGACCCAGTACTTC.

The V gene is TRBV9, the J gene TRBJ1-3; possible D gene TRBD1, 5 bases. The V end lost 3 bases, the J end lost 1 base, and 26 bases lay between the germline ends. Germline V lookup: CDR1 SGDLS, CDR2 YYNGEE. This CDR3 is 20 amino acids long. The CDR3 is CASSATTGLGGGRSGNTIYF. The DNA of the CDR3 is TGTGCCAGCAGCGCAACAACAGGACTCGGGGGAGGCCGGTCTGGAAACACCATATATTTT.

This rearrangement joins TRBV27 to TRBJ1-5; D is ambiguous. Looked up from germline, CDR1 is MNHEY and CDR2 is SMNVEV (reference sequence). CDR3 length equals 15 residues. V shed 6 bases and J shed 1 base, with 13 bases lying between them. The CDR3 is CASSPGSGSNQPQHF. The CDR3 DNA sequence: TGTGCCAGCAGCCCAGGATCAGGAAGCAATCAGCCCCAGCATTTT.

The chain is built from TRBV9 and TRBJ1-1; 8 bases line up with TRBD1. The CDR3 extends over 14 amino acids. CDR1 SGDLS and CDR2 YYNGEE come from the germline V gene. Trimming removed 3 bases from V and 4 bases from J; junction bases left unmatched: 5. CDR3 in DNA: TGTGCCAGCAGCGGCACAGGGGGATTCACTGAAGCTTTCTTT. Protein: CASSGTGGFTEAFF.

The V and J genes are TRBV5-1 and TRBJ1-2; TRBD1 is a possible D gene (6 bases). This CDR3 has 15 amino acids. Germline V lookup: CDR1 SGHRS, CDR2 YFSETQ. V lost 4 bases and J 3 bases, leaving 16 bases between the germline ends. Written as DNA, the CDR3 is TGCGCCAGCAGCCCCGGGACACCGTTAGACTATGGCTACACCTTC. Translation: CASSPGTPLDYGYTF.

This chain joins TRBV9 and TRBJ2-2; no clear D. The CDR3 sequence is 15 residues long. V was pared by 6 bases and J by 5 bases, with 17 bases between. Germline CDR1 SGDLS, CDR2 YYNGEE. The CDR3 nucleotides are TGTGCCAGCAACCTGACCCTACAGCTTACCGGGGAGCTGTTTTTT. Protein sequence: CASNLTLQLTGELFF.

There are a few counts of this clone. The DNA for the CDR3 is TGTGCCAGCCTGAGGACAGGGGATAGCAATCAGCCCCAGCATTTT. Translating gives CASLRTGDSNQPQHF. This chain joins TRBV19 and TRBJ1-5, with 9 positions matching TRBD1. The V gene end was trimmed by 9 bases and the J gene end by 0 bases; junction bases not matched to a gene: 6. The CDR3 loop spans 15 amino acids. Germline V CDR1 and CDR2: LNHDA, SQIVND (reference sequence).

This clone was seen once. CDR3 region: CASSIGTGGEETQYF. In DNA form, the CDR3 reads TGTGCCAGTAGTATAGGAACGGGAGGGGAAGAGACCCAGTACTTC. The J gene is TRBJ2-5, the V gene TRBV19; 8 bases are a match to TRBD2. Trimming cost V 1 base and J 3 bases; bases outside gene matches: 4. This CDR3 region has 15 residues. The V gene's germline CDR1 is LNHDA and CDR2 SQIVND (reference sequence).

The chain recombines TRBV7-2 with TRBJ1-2; 9 bases agree with TRBD1. This CDR3 has 13 residues. Germline V gene sequence: CDR1 SGHTA, CDR2 FQGNSA. V lost 5 bases and J lost 7; bases outside the gene matches: 5. CDR3 sequence reads: CASSVGQGLGYTF. DNA of the CDR3: TGTGCCAGCAGCGTGGGACAGGGTCTTGGCTACACCTTC.

The rearrangement links TRBV7-2 to TRBJ1-2, with D possibly being TRBD1 (6 bases). Trimming removed 3 bases at V and 8 bases at J, with 13 bases between. This CDR3 is built from 13 residues. Germline V gives CDR1 SGHTA, CDR2 FQGNSA. CDR3 coding DNA: TGTGCCAGCAGCTTTAAGGGGGAGCGGGGCTACACCTTC. It codes for CASSFKGERGYTF.

V usage is TRBV29-1 and J usage is TRBJ2-1, with 7 bases matching TRBD1. Losses at the gene ends were 5 bases for V and 3 bases for J; bases not matched to a gene: 4. The length of the CDR3 is 13 residues. The germline V gene encodes CDR1 SQVTM and CDR2 ANQGSEA. CDR3: CSVLDRVYNEQFF. The CDR3 DNA follows: TGCAGCGTTCTCGACAGGGTCTACAATGAGCAGTTCTTC.

The DNA of the CDR3 is TGTGCCACCAGACGTCGTGGGAGGGCCTACGAGCAGTACTTC. Protein product: CATRRRGRAYEQYF. V is TRBV5-6 and J is TRBJ2-7, with 7 bases fitting TRBD2. Trimming took 9 bases from V and 2 from J; bases not matched to a gene: 11. CDR1 SGHDT and CDR2 YYEEEE come from the germline V gene. The CDR3 length is 14 residues.

The chain has TRBV13 and TRBJ2-1; 7 bases align to TRBD2. Losses at the gene ends were 6 bases for V and 9 bases for J; bases not matched to a gene: 11. This CDR3 region has 14 residues. Germline V gene sequence: CDR1 PRHDT, CDR2 FYEKMQ (reference sequence). CDR3 sequence: CASSSGGRFGEQFF. Here the CDR3 DNA reads TGTGCCAGCAGTTCCGGGGGGAGATTTGGTGAGCAGTTCTTC.

The chain has TRBV7-9 and TRBJ1-3; D gene ambiguous. In germline, CDR1 is SEHNR, CDR2 FQNEAQ (reference sequence). The CDR3 spans 17 residues. Between the trimmed V and J ends, which lost 6 bases and 3 bases, there was a span of 21 bases. The DNA of the CDR3 is TGTGCCAGCAGAGAGGTCCCCGGCCGCCGGGATGGAAACACCATATATTTT. Encoded protein: CASREVPGRRDGNTIYF. Variable domain in full (rest from reference TRBV7-9 and TRBJ1-3): DTGVSQNPRHKITKRGQNVTFRCDPISEHNRLYWYRQTLGQGPEFLTYFQNEAQLEKSRLLSDRFSAERPKGSFSTLEIQRTEQGDSAMYLCASREVPGRRDGNTIYFGEGSWLTVV.

The gene calls are TRBV29-1 and TRBJ2-7; D remains unclear. Trimming stripped 4 bases from V and 4 bases from J, with 8 bases between. The CDR3 sequence is 11 residues long. In germline, CDR1 is SQVTM, CDR2 ANQGSEA. Written as DNA, the CDR3 is TGCAGCGTTGGAGAAGCGTACGAGCAGTACTTC. Translation: CSVGEAYEQYF.

This chain connects TRBV25-1 to TRBJ1-1; D is undetermined. The ends were cut back, 5 bases at V and 1 base at J, with 11 bases in the middle. The CDR3 is 14 residues long. CDR1 and CDR2 from the germline V gene are MGHDK and SYGVNS. The CDR3 region has the DNA TGTGCCAGCAGTCCTACACTAGGGAACACTGAAGCTTTCTTT. This sequence encodes CASSPTLGNTEAFF.

The chain is built from TRBV4-2 and TRBJ1-5; a possible D gene is TRBD1 (6 bases). The CDR3 totals 17 residues. Germline assignment: CDR1 LGHNA and CDR2 YNFKEQ. Trimming took off 0 bases at V and 3 bases at J, with 15 bases between the two ends. The CDR3 spells CASSQDLEDRPNQPQHF. DNA of the CDR3: TGTGCCAGCAGCCAAGATTTAGAGGACAGACCCAATCAGCCCCAGCATTTT.

Only one count was recorded for this clone. The chain is built from TRBV30 and TRBJ2-5; 11 bases line up with TRBD1. Looked up from germline, CDR1 is GTSNPN and CDR2 is SVGIG (reference sequence). This CDR3 comprises 15 residues. V shed 1 base, J shed 8 bases, and the junction held 9 bases outside the gene matches. CDR3 coding DNA: TGTGCCTGGAGTGCCTTATCCGGGACAGGGGGTACCCAGTACTTC. Encoded protein: CAWSALSGTGGTQYF.